This TCR beta chain was recovered during a study of T cells in Graves' hyperthyroidism and ophthalmopathy. Study as a whole: Staff took peripheral blood when the initial diagnosis was made, before any treatment began. Whole-study results and caveats: Ophthalmopathy, which appeared later, was predicted by the model a median about 5.9 months before onset.

This clonotype was recorded many times. Its antigen is as yet unknown. Aged 18 to 65, the patients had hyperthyroidism that was newly diagnosed and had lasted under 2 months. TCR beta CDR3 region amplification was performed from RNA transcripts. The TCR CDR3 first-round RT-PCR relied on the HTBI primer set. TCRdb reprocessed the multiplex PCR reads via MiXCR and lists one record per CDR3 protein. The profile covers under 450,000 distinct CDR3 sequences, with 15% to 19% appearing a single time and around 7.3% taken by the ten largest. Deletions cut 1 base from V and 4 bases from J, with 8 bases between. The length of the CDR3 is 13 residues. Germline V gene sequence: CDR1 LGHDT, CDR2 YNNKEL (reference sequence).

The V and J genes are TRBV3-1 and TRBJ2-7; D unresolved. Input material: blood. The receptor was isolated from a woman aged 18-29 years with Graves' hyperthyroidism. CDR3 amino acids: CASSQGHLYEQYF. CDR3 in DNA: TGTGCCAGCAGCCAAGGACATTTATACGAGCAGTACTTC.